These T cell receptor beta chains were read from a single sample in a study of regulatory T cells in long-lasting Graves disease. Via MiXCR, TCRdb re-called the multiplex PCR reads, giving one row per CDR3 protein. The sample has 530,000 or so distinct CDR3 sequences, approximately 12% seen once. These data were also filed under a second study, of T cells in Graves' hyperthyroidism and ophthalmopathy.

This specimen consisted of peripheral blood mononuclear cells (PBMCs), obtained at new diagnosis, from a patient treated with antithyroid drugs. Receptors were obtained from a man aged 25 to 40 with Graves disease. The CDR3 runs from the conserved cysteine through the conserved F or W. The order of the fields is D gene, J gene, clone size, V gene, CDR3 DNA, CDR3 protein. A D gene is named only where the DNA matches it firmly. Clone size is given for some rows only: seen once, a few or many times, or a class if the clone is expanded.

D: .; J: TRBJ1-5; size: many; V: TRBV9; DNA: TGTGCCAGCAGCGGAACAGGAGAGTGGCAGCCCCAGCATTTT; CDR3: CASSGTGEWQPQHF
D: .; J: TRBJ1-3; size: .; V: TRBV7-2; DNA: TGTGCCAGCAGCTTAGCCATGACAGCTGGAAACACCATATATTTT; CDR3: CASSLAMTAGNTIYF
D: TRBD2; J: TRBJ2-1; size: many; V: TRBV11-3; DNA: TGTGCCAGCAGCCCCGGGGGAGCGGGAGTGTCCTACAATGAGCAGTTCTTC; CDR3: CASSPGGAGVSYNEQFF
D: TRBD2; J: TRBJ2-1; size: .; V: TRBV18; DNA: TGTGCCAGCTCACCACCGGTGGGTAGCGGGAAGTCGAGGAATGAGCAGTTCTTC; CDR3: CASSPPVGSGKSRNEQFF
D: .; J: TRBJ2-7; size: few; V: TRBV20-1; DNA: TGCAGTGCTAGAGTTTCCGGGCGGTCCTTCTACGAGCAGTACTTC; CDR3: CSARVSGRSFYEQYF
D: .; J: TRBJ2-3; size: many; V: TRBV6-1; DNA: TGTGCCAGCAGTGGGAACTTGGGCACAGATACGCAGTATTTT; CDR3: CASSGNLGTDTQYF
D: TRBD1; J: TRBJ2-3; size: many; V: TRBV7-9; DNA: TGTGCCAGCAGCCCAGGGGAGACAGGGGGAGATACGCAGTATTTT; CDR3: CASSPGETGGDTQYF
D: .; J: TRBJ2-2; size: many; V: TRBV15; DNA: TGTGCCACCAGCAGAGACCCAACCATGACAGTCACCGGGGAGCTGTTTTTT; CDR3: CATSRDPTMTVTGELFF
D: TRBD1; J: TRBJ1-6; size: few; V: TRBV6-9; DNA: TGTGCCAGCAGTTTTTACCCCTGGACAGGGAGGGATTCACCCCTCCACTTT; CDR3: CASSFYPWTGRDSPLHF
D: .; J: TRBJ2-7; size: .; V: TRBV4-1; DNA: TGCGCCAGCAGCCAAGAGGGGCGGAACACTCCTCGCTACGAGCAGTACTTC; CDR3: CASSQEGRNTPRYEQYF
D: .; J: TRBJ2-2; size: few; V: TRBV7-9; DNA: TGTGCCAGCAGATCCGGGGCCGAAAATCAGCTGACCGGGGAGCTGTTTTTT; CDR3: CASRSGAENQLTGELFF
D: .; J: TRBJ2-1; size: few; V: TRBV18; DNA: TGTGCCAGCTCCCCACTTACCACAAGGAACAATGAGCAGTTCTTC; CDR3: CASSPLTTRNNEQFF
D: TRBD1; J: TRBJ2-1; size: few; V: TRBV24-1; DNA: TGTGCCACCAGTGATTGGACACAGGGGGTCGATGAGCAGTTCTTC; CDR3: CATSDWTQGVDEQFF
D: TRBD1; J: TRBJ1-2; size: .; V: TRBV5-1; DNA: TGTGCCAGCAGCTGGTTGGGACAGGACGGCTATGGCTACACCTTC; CDR3: CASSWLGQDGYGYTF
D: TRBD1; J: TRBJ2-5; size: .; V: TRBV30; DNA: TGTGCCTGGACCCCGACAGGGGTTTGGCAAGAGACCCAGTACTTC; CDR3: CAWTPTGVWQETQYF
D: TRBD2; J: TRBJ2-1; size: many; V: TRBV5-1; DNA: TGCGCCAGCAGCCAGGCCGGGACTAGCAGACGTACATATGAGCAGTTCTTC; CDR3: CASSQAGTSRRTYEQFF
D: TRBD1; J: TRBJ1-5; size: few; V: TRBV19; DNA: TGTGCCAGTACCACAGGGGGAGATCAGCCCCAGCATTTT; CDR3: CASTTGGDQPQHF
D: .; J: TRBJ2-3; size: many; V: TRBV7-3; DNA: TGTGCCAGCAGCTTAAACCCTGGGGCGCCAGATACGCAGTATTTT; CDR3: CASSLNPGAPDTQYF
D: TRBD2; J: TRBJ2-1; size: many; V: TRBV5-1; DNA: TGCGCCAGCAGCTTCATTCTAGCGGGAGGGAAGCAGTTCTTC; CDR3: CASSFILAGGKQFF
D: .; J: TRBJ2-5; size: many; V: TRBV7-9; DNA: TGTGCCAGCAGCTTACGGGGGCTGCAAGAGACCCAGTACTTC; CDR3: CASSLRGLQETQYF
D: .; J: TRBJ1-1; size: many; V: TRBV20-1; DNA: TGCAGTGCTCCTGATCAAATGAACACTGAAGCTTTCTTT; CDR3: CSAPDQMNTEAFF
D: .; J: TRBJ2-1; size: .; V: TRBV19; DNA: TGTGCCAGTAGTATAGTTGGGAATACGGGCAATGAGCAGTTCTTC; CDR3: CASSIVGNTGNEQFF
D: .; J: TRBJ2-7; size: few; V: TRBV7-2; DNA: TGTGCCAGCAGTAGGACTCCGGTCATGTACGAGCAGTACTTC; CDR3: CASSRTPVMYEQYF
D: TRBD2; J: TRBJ2-1; size: many; V: TRBV7-8; DNA: TGTGCCAGCAGCTCGCCCAAATCAATGGCTAGCGGGAGGAGAAGAAATGAGCAGTTCTTC; CDR3: CASSSPKSMASGRRRNEQFF
D: .; J: TRBJ1-2; size: few; V: TRBV19; DNA: TGTGCCAGTACCCAGGTCGCTGTAAACTATGGCTACACCTTC; CDR3: CASTQVAVNYGYTF
D: .; J: TRBJ2-5; size: .; V: TRBV28; DNA: TGTGCCAGCAGTTTGGGACCCCTCCAAGAGACCCAGTACTTC; CDR3: CASSLGPLQETQYF
D: .; J: TRBJ1-5; size: .; V: TRBV27; DNA: TGTGCCAGCAGTTTTGCTCCTAGACAGCCCCAGCATTTT; CDR3: CASSFAPRQPQHF
D: .; J: TRBJ2-1; size: few; V: TRBV25-1; DNA: TGTGCCAGCAGTGAATGGGGGTCGAATGAGCAGTTCTTC; CDR3: CASSEWGSNEQFF
D: .; J: TRBJ2-7; size: .; V: TRBV30; DNA: TGTGCCTGGAGTGTACGGGGCAGGGAGGCTGCGGGAAGTCAGCGGGAGTACTTC; CDR3: CAWSVRGREAAGSQREYF
D: TRBD2; J: TRBJ2-5; size: .; V: TRBV4-1; DNA: TGCGCCAGCAGCCAAGATCTTAGAGGGAGGGCTGGGGAGGAGACCCAGTACTTC; CDR3: CASSQDLRGRAGEETQYF
D: .; J: TRBJ2-1; size: few; V: TRBV19; DNA: TGTGCCAGTAGTCTTTTGGTGGAAACCTACAATGAGCAGTTCTTC; CDR3: CASSLLVETYNEQFF
D: TRBD1; J: TRBJ1-4; size: many; V: TRBV20-1; DNA: TGCAGTGCCCAGGGACAGCTTGATAATGAAAAACTGTTTTTT; CDR3: CSAQGQLDNEKLFF